This T cell receptor beta chain originates from a study of blood T cell repertoires in COVID-19. This CDR3 region has 15 residues. Germline V gene data show CDR1 as SGHDN and CDR2 as FVKESK. V was clipped by 0 bases and J by 5 bases, with 8 bases between them. Assay: immunoSEQ multiplex PCR; the TCRdb copy retains only in-frame clones and omits some. This table has about 150,000 clones, 86% appearing once. This TCR derives from a man aged 45-60 years who had recovered from COVID-19. This chain links TRBV14 with TRBJ1-6; D not resolved. The sequencing sample was made of PBMCs or T cells enriched from blood (not recorded which). CDR3 bases: TGTGCCAGCAGCCAAGATCTGCGGAATAATTCACCCCTCCACTTT. It yields the protein CASSQDLRNNSPLHF.